The source of this T cell receptor (beta chain) is a study of blood T cell repertoires in COVID-19. V lost 0 bases to trimming and J lost 4 bases; unmatched junction nucleotides: 8. The CDR3 spans 17 residues. CDR1 and CDR2 (germline): MGHRA, YSYEKL. Only in-frame clones appear in the TCRdb table, and some are missing; sequencing was by immunoSEQ multiplex PCR. The sample records 200,000 to 300,000 clones, 85% being singletons. V gene TRBV4-1 combines with J gene TRBJ1-2; 10 bases are shared with TRBD1. The clonotype was recovered from a middle-aged man with COVID-19, enrolled during active disease. The sample was peripheral blood. CDR3 coding DNA: TGCGCCAGCAGCCAAGATTTGGGACAGGGGCGAGGCTATGGCTACACCTTC. It translates to CASSQDLGQGRGYGYTF.